Following are 28 T cell receptor beta chains from one sample sequenced in a study of blood T cells in healthy people across ages. A sample-barcoded 5' primer and a J-beta primer mix were used in a second PCR of about 6 to 12 cycles. A single record per CDR3 protein comes from TCRdb applying MiXCR to the 5' RACE reads. The table records roughly 900,000 distinct CDR3 sequences, 29% of them present only once. Sequenced: blood. All receptors come from an elderly woman in good health.

This chain links TRBV28 with TRBJ1-2, with D maybe TRBD1 (5 bases). Germline V lookup: CDR1 MDHEN, CDR2 SYDVKM. V lost 3 bases, J lost 2 bases, and 10 bases lay in between. The CDR3 has 14 amino acids. Here the CDR3 reads CASSLGVQNYGYTF. CDR3 nucleotides: TGTGCCAGCAGTTTGGGGGTCCAGAACTATGGCTACACCTTC.

Only a few counts were recorded for this clonotype. This could be a read error, since a much larger clone is one nucleotide away. This chain uses TRBV20-1 with TRBJ2-1, with 7 bases fitting TRBD1. Gene TRBJ2-7 matches the end of the DNA better, so the J call may be wrong. This CDR3 region has 15 residues. The V gene's germline CDR1 is DFQATT and CDR2 SNEGSKA (reference sequence). This CDR3 reads CSASRGGRSYNEQYF. The CDR3 DNA sequence: TGCAGTGCTAGTCGAGGGGGCCGTTCCTACAATGAGCAGTACTTC.

Note on this clonotype: A much more abundant neighbour one base away suggests this may be a read error. The conserved phenylalanine or tryptophan normally closing the CDR3 is absent here, so this likely arose from a read error. The V call is TRBV6-2 or TRBV6-3, the J call TRBJ1-2; tentative D call: TRBD1 (6 bases). CDR3 size: 15 residues. CDR1 is MNHEY, CDR2 SVGEGT, per germline. V was pared by 6 bases and J by 3 bases, with 17 bases between. The CDR3 DNA reads TGTGCCAGCAGGCTGGGGAGAGGGGGATACTATGGCTACACCGTC. This codes for CASRLGRGGYYGYTV.

The V call is TRBV27, the J call TRBJ1-4, with D unresolved. There are 13 residues in the CDR3. CDR1 and CDR2 (germline): MNHEY, SMNVEV (reference sequence). With 3 bases removed from V and 10 bases from J, the gap between germline ends came to 12 bases. CDR3: CASSLAGEGKLFF. The CDR3 DNA reads TGTGCCAGCAGTTTGGCGGGCGAAGGAAAACTGTTTTTT.

As to this clonotype: A much larger clonotype is one base distant, so this may be a read error. The J gene is TRBJ2-1, the V gene TRBV5-1; D remains ambiguous. CDR3 size: 13 residues. Germline assignment: CDR1 SGHRS and CDR2 YFSETQ. Here the CDR3 reads CANSLSGHNEQFF. The CDR3 coding sequence is TGCGCCAACAGCTTGTCCGGACACAATGAGCAGTTCTTC.

V usage is TRBV12-3 or TRBV12-4 and J usage is TRBJ1-5; 7 bases line up with TRBD1. J gave up 9 bases and V 7 bases, and 6 bases lay outside the gene matches. The CDR3 spans 12 residues. The CDR3: CASNRGNGPQHF. The CDR3 nucleotides read TGTGCCAGCAACAGGGGCAATGGGCCCCAGCATTTT.

This clonotype was detected ten times or more. The chain recombines TRBV12-3 or TRBV12-4 with TRBJ2-7; possible D gene TRBD1, 6 bases. The CDR3 is 17 residues long. Trimming cost V 6 bases and J 7 bases, with 28 bases left between them. The CDR3 bases are TGTGCCAGCAGCCCACCGGGTAGAGGGGGTACCTTCGGGGAGCAGTACTTC. Translated: CASSPPGRGGTFGEQYF.

This clonotype was seen more than once but under ten times. A much more abundant neighbour one base away suggests this may be a read error. The J gene is TRBJ2-5, the V gene TRBV20-1; 7 nucleotides align to TRBD2. CDR1 and CDR2 from the germline V gene are DFQATT and SNEGSKA (reference sequence). V lost 0 bases and J lost 11; bases outside the gene matches: 15. There are 15 residues in the CDR3. The CDR3 protein is CSAREWGGYYNEQYF. As DNA, the CDR3 is TGCAGTGCTAGAGAATGGGGGGGGTATTACAATGAGCAGTACTTC.

This rearrangement joins TRBV10-3 to TRBJ2-7; TRBD2 might be the D (5 bases). V was shortened by 0 bases and J by 0 bases, with 9 bases between the two germline ends. The CDR3 contains 15 residues. Germline CDR1 reads ENHRY; CDR2 reads SYGVKD. The CDR3 DNA reads TGTGCCATCAGTGAGTCGGTGGAGGTCTCCTACGAGCAGTACTTC. It translates to CAISESVEVSYEQYF.

The V gene is TRBV20-1, the J gene TRBJ2-3, with 10 bases matching TRBD1. The CDR3 totals 17 residues. Germline V gene data show CDR1 as DFQATT and CDR2 as SNEGSKA (reference sequence). The V segment lost 2 bases and the J segment 1 base; nucleotides outside the gene matches: 9. CDR3: CSARTPDRGLGTDTQYF. The CDR3, as DNA: TGCAGTGCTAGAACCCCAGACAGGGGGCTCGGCACAGATACGCAGTATTTT.

As concerns this clonotype: A much larger clone lies a single base off, so this may be a read error. V usage is TRBV6-2 or TRBV6-3 and J usage is TRBJ2-1; D remains ambiguous. Trimming cost V 8 bases and J 3 bases, with 17 bases left between them. This CDR3 comprises 15 residues. From germline, CDR1 is MNHEY and CDR2 SVGEGT. CDR3 amino acids: CASGNWADGYNEQFF. In nucleotides, the CDR3 is TGTGCCAGCGGAAACTGGGCGGACGGCTACAATGAGCAGTTCTTC.

Ten or more counts support this clonotype. The rearrangement joins TRBV11-2 to TRBJ2-3, with 8 bases aligning to TRBD2. Looked up from germline, CDR1 is SGHAT and CDR2 is FQNNGV. This CDR3 spans 16 amino acids. The trim removed 5 bases at V and 5 bases at J, leaving 12 bases unmatched. Here the CDR3 DNA reads TGTGCCAGCAGCGCCTTAGCGGGGATAGCGGGAGATACGCAGTATTTT. It codes for CASSALAGIAGDTQYF.

Comment on this clonotype: This may be a read error: a much more frequent sequence differs by one nucleotide. The V and J genes are TRBV4-3 and TRBJ2-6, with D hard to call. Germline CDR1 LGHNA, CDR2 YSLEER. The CDR3 runs 16 residues. The CDR3 nucleotides are TGCGCCAGCGGCCAAGAATCTTACTCTGGGGCCAACGTCCTGACTTTC. This encodes CASGQESYSGANVLTF.

On this clonotype itself: This could be a read error, since a much larger clone is one nucleotide away. The CDR3 reads CASSRGLAGSNNEQYF. The DNA of the CDR3 is TGTGCCAGCAGCCGGGGACTAGCGGGGTCAAACAATGAGCAGTACTTC. The chain joins TRBV3-1 to TRBJ2-1; 13 bases are shared with TRBD2. The J call is uncertain, as TRBJ2-7 better fits the DNA end. Germline values: CDR1 LGHDT, CDR2 YNNKEL (reference sequence). This CDR3 comprises 16 residues.

Regarding this clonotype: A much larger clone differs by one base, so this may be a read error. This chain joins TRBV30 and TRBJ2-1, with a possible D match to TRBD1 (6 bases). The V gene lost 1 base and the J gene lost 5 bases, with 6 bases spanning the gap. The length of the CDR3 is 12 residues. Germline-derived CDR1 and CDR2 are GTSNPN and SVGIG (reference sequence). The CDR3 is CAWSAGDNEQFF. The CDR3 DNA follows: TGTGCCTGGAGTGCAGGGGACAATGAGCAGTTCTTC.

The table lists this clonotype with many counts. The V and J genes are TRBV7-2 and TRBJ2-5, with 11 bases aligning to TRBD2. Germline V gene lookup returns CDR1 SGHTA and CDR2 FQGNSA. V lost 5 bases to trimming and J lost 7 bases; unmatched junction nucleotides: 9. This CDR3 comprises 15 residues. The CDR3 DNA follows: TGTGCCAGCAGCAACAGACTAGCGGGGAAAGCGACCCAGTACTTC. Translation gives CASSNRLAGKATQYF.

This clonotype was observed a handful of times. The chain carries TRBV3-1 and TRBJ1-2; D remains unclear. The V end was cut by 1 base, the J end by 2 bases, with 5 bases between. The CDR3 is made up of 13 amino acids. The germline CDR1 and CDR2 sequences are LGHDT and YNNKEL (reference sequence). CDR3 bases: TGTGCCAGCAGCCAAGTGACAAACTATGGCTACACCTTC. Translation: CASSQVTNYGYTF.

This clonotype was counted ten times or more. The V gene is TRBV7-2, the J gene TRBJ2-1; the D is unclear. V was cut by 5 bases and J by 9 bases, with 11 bases left in between. In germline, CDR1 is SGHTA, CDR2 FQGNSA. CDR3 length: 12 residues. The CDR3 spells CASSRSNVEQFF. The CDR3 DNA reads as TGTGCCAGCAGCAGAAGTAATGTTGAGCAGTTCTTC.

Ten or more counts support this clonotype. The V gene is TRBV6-2 or TRBV6-3, the J gene TRBJ2-3; D perhaps matches TRBD1 (6 bases). V lost 6 bases and J 3 bases, leaving 10 bases between the germline ends. Germline CDR1 reads MNHEY; CDR2 reads SVGEGT. The CDR3 loop spans 13 amino acids. CDR3 sequence: CASRPTGTDTQYF. The CDR3 DNA follows: TGTGCCAGCAGACCTACAGGGACAGATACGCAGTATTTT.

The chain uses TRBV4-3 and TRBJ1-1, with D unresolved. The CDR3 has 14 amino acids. V was shortened by 4 bases and J by 7 bases, with 16 bases between the two germline ends. Germline-derived CDR1 and CDR2 are LGHNA and YSLEER. The CDR3 DNA is TGCGCCAGCAGCCCCGATTCGACCGGGCTTGAAGCTTTCTTT. Translated: CASSPDSTGLEAFF.

Details on this clonotype: At one boundary the junction diverges from the germline segment, which might be a read error. The chain has TRBV6-5 and TRBJ2-3, with 8 bases fitting TRBD1. The CDR3 is 15 residues long. Germline-derived CDR1 and CDR2 are MNHEY and SVGAGI. The CDR3 bases are TGTGCCGGCAGTTACTCCCGGACAGGGCGAGATACGCAGTATTTT. Its protein is CAGSYSRTGRDTQYF.

This clonotype was detected once. With a much larger clone just one base away, this may be a read error. The CDR3 DNA reads TGTGCCAGCAGCTTGACCCAGGGTTCCCTCGATGAGCAGTTCTTC. It yields the protein CASSLTQGSLDEQFF. This chain links TRBV7-2 with TRBJ2-1; D may be TRBD1 (5 bases). The V gene lost 3 bases and the J gene lost 8 bases, with 17 bases spanning the gap. CDR1 is SGHTA, CDR2 FQGNSA, per germline. The CDR3 loop spans 15 amino acids.

This clonotype was counted ten times or more. The gene calls are TRBV6-6 and TRBJ2-7; D perhaps matches TRBD1 (6 bases). V was shortened by 5 bases and J by 3 bases, with 11 bases between the two germline ends. The CDR3 totals 13 residues. Germline CDR1 MNHNY, CDR2 SVGAGI (reference sequence). The CDR3 sequence is CASSPQGFYEQYF. The DNA of the CDR3 is TGTGCCAGCAGTCCACAGGGTTTCTACGAGCAGTACTTC.

This clonotype came up many times. The chain links TRBV7-9 to TRBJ2-3; D not resolved. Trimming left V 0 bases short and J 3 bases short, with 7 bases between. Germline CDR1 SEHNR, CDR2 FQNEAQ (reference sequence). This CDR3 is 14 amino acids long. CDR3 nucleotide sequence: TGTGCCAGCAGCTTAGCCCGGCGGACAGATACGCAGTATTTT. It is translated as CASSLARRTDTQYF.

This clonotype was seen only a few times. The gene calls are TRBV30 and TRBJ2-3, with unresolved D. CDR3 size: 11 residues. Germline CDR1 GTSNPN, CDR2 SVGIG (reference sequence). Trimming pared 3 bases from V and 2 bases from J, leaving 3 bases between. The CDR3: CAWSPTDTQYF. CDR3 sequence (DNA): TGTGCCTGGAGCCCCACAGATACGCAGTATTTT. Drawing the rest from reference TRBV30 and TRBJ2-3, the complete variable domain is SQTIHQWPATLVQPVGSPLSLECTVEGTSNPNLYWYRQAAGRGLQLLFYSVGIGQISSEVPQNLSASRPQDRQFILSSKKLLLSDSGFYLCAWSPTDTQYFGPGTRLTVL.

This clonotype showed up many times. The chain links TRBV20-1 to TRBJ2-5; 10 positions agree with TRBD1. Unmatched junction bases numbered 6, after V lost 7 bases and J lost 4 bases. This CDR3 has 13 amino acids. Germline V gives CDR1 DFQATT, CDR2 SNEGSKA (reference sequence). CDR3 DNA sequence: TGCAGTGTAACAGACAGGGGGCTAGAGACCCAGTACTTC. Translating it yields CSVTDRGLETQYF.

This clonotype was counted at least ten times. V gene TRBV12-3 or TRBV12-4 combines with J gene TRBJ1-5; 9 positions match TRBD1. Unmatched junction bases numbered 3, after V lost 6 bases and J lost 3 bases. CDR3 length: 14 amino acids. CDR3 in amino acids: CASRGTGYNQPQHF. In nucleotides, the CDR3 is TGTGCCAGCAGAGGGACAGGGTACAATCAGCCCCAGCATTTT.

This clonotype was detected many times. This chain links TRBV12-3 or TRBV12-4 with TRBJ2-1; possible D gene TRBD2, 7 bases. The length of the CDR3 is 15 residues. Trimming took 6 bases from V and 8 from J, leaving 20 bases between them. The chain's CDR3 is CASSRPRGGGYEQFF. For the CDR3, the DNA is TGTGCCAGCAGCCGACCTAGGGGGGGAGGCTATGAGCAGTTCTTC.